A selection of T cell receptor beta chains follows, all from one sample in a study of T cell responses to AZD1222 COVID-19 vaccine. The protocol was immunoSEQ multiplex PCR, while the TCRdb copy is restricted to in-frame clones and leaves out a portion. The sample has more than 80,000 clones; 70% to 90% are singletons. Material: peripheral blood, obtained 28 days after the second AZD1222 dose. All receptors derive from an adult who received the AZD1222 COVID-19 vaccine. Each CDR3 is given with its conserved first and last residue. A D gene is named only where the DNA matches it firmly.

D gene,V gene,J gene,CDR3 protein
-,TRBV18,TRBJ2-1,CASSPLVGGAYNEQFF
TRBD1,TRBV5-1,TRBJ2-2,CASMWSPGTGNSGELFF
-,TRBV7-9,TRBJ2-2,CASSFFLRDTGELFF
TRBD1,TRBV9,TRBJ1-1,CASSALSFDRGTTEAFF
-,TRBV7-2,TRBJ2-2,CASSQMGNTGELFF
-,TRBV6-2/TRBV6-3,TRBJ1-1,CASSYSTPQFTANTEAFF
TRBD2,TRBV28,TRBJ2-2,CASSPAAGSGTRNTGELFF
TRBD1,TRBV18,TRBJ1-5,CASSTGGNQPQHF
-,TRBV6-2/TRBV6-3,TRBJ2-2,CASSYQGRGSGELFF
TRBD2,TRBV27,TRBJ2-1,CASSSFLSGRPDNEQFF
TRBD1,TRBV5-4,TRBJ2-1,CASSYGTGVYNEQFF
TRBD2,TRBV5-1,TRBJ2-7,CASSRTSGVGYEQYF
TRBD1,TRBV28,TRBJ1-1,CASSDRAQGVWAFF
-,TRBV3-1/TRBV3-2,TRBJ1-4,CASSQEGSTWEKLFF
-,TRBV6-5,TRBJ2-2,CASKKDTNTGELFF
TRBD1,TRBV2,TRBJ1-2,CASTRGTGYGYTF
-,TRBV3-1/TRBV3-2,TRBJ1-3,CASSQGSGNTIYF
-,TRBV6-5,TRBJ1-1,CASRQAGGVTEAFF